These T cell receptor beta chains were read from a single sample in a study of CD8+CD57+ T cells in acquired aplastic anemia. A single record per CDR3 protein comes from TCRdb applying MiXCR to the reads. The repertoire holds over 150,000 distinct CDR3 sequences, with approximately 49% as singletons. The sample taken for sequencing was sorted CD4+, CD8+, or CD8+CD57+ T cells (not recorded which) from PBMCs. Every receptor here comes from a human donor in good health, serving as a control. CDR3s include the opening cysteine and the closing phenylalanine or tryptophan. Each record gives: V gene, D gene, J gene, CDR3 protein. D genes are given only for firm matches.

TRBV7-2	-	TRBJ2-3	CASSLLGGAGTDTQYF
TRBV10-3	-	TRBJ2-4	CAISEMTGRAKNIQYF
TRBV18	-	TRBJ2-2	CASSPQRLRNTGELFF
TRBV24-1	-	TRBJ1-2	CATAGAATVGYTF
TRBV11-2	TRBD1	TRBJ1-2	CASSLGGTADYGYTF
TRBV24-1	-	TRBJ2-3	CATSDTGSPVDTQYF
TRBV19	-	TRBJ1-2	CASRESYSANYGYTF
TRBV6-4	TRBD2	TRBJ2-3	CASSISGGQDTQYF
TRBV24-1	TRBD2	TRBJ2-4	CATSRSGENIQYF
TRBV6-2/TRBV6-3	TRBD1	TRBJ1-5	CASSLLGDRASNQPQHF
TRBV7-7	TRBD1	TRBJ2-2	CASSRDRDTGELFF
TRBV25-1	-	TRBJ2-3	CASSEQARDTQYF
TRBV5-1	-	TRBJ2-3	CASSEGDTTDTQYF
TRBV20-1	-	TRBJ1-2	CSASGDGYGYTF
TRBV7-2	TRBD1	TRBJ2-3	CASSKTGDLDTQYF
TRBV11-2	-	TRBJ2-7	CASSFYICSAQSGDLYEQYF
TRBV3-1	-	TRBJ2-1	CASSPWTAYNEQFF
TRBV19	-	TRBJ1-2	CASTPGIRILYGYTF
TRBV28	TRBD2	TRBJ2-1	CASSSSGGGDEQFF
TRBV6-1	-	TRBJ2-7	CASSYRRGEYEQYF
TRBV14	TRBD1	TRBJ2-7	CASSQPGQGNEQYF
TRBV7-9	TRBD2	TRBJ2-5	CASSFPAGVTQYF
TRBV2	TRBD2	TRBJ2-1	CASSPRTSGGRESYNEQFF
TRBV7-8	-	TRBJ1-1	CASSLGRQNTGAFF
TRBV7-7	-	TRBJ1-1	CASSSPRDRGTFF
TRBV9	-	TRBJ2-3	CASRGYTDTQYF
TRBV19	-	TRBJ1-5	CASSIDGTSGNQPQHF
TRBV15	-	TRBJ1-5	CATSRGVEAPQHF
TRBV6-5	TRBD1	TRBJ1-6	CASSYGTASLYNSPLHF
TRBV13	-	TRBJ2-7	CASTLRGSSYKQYF
TRBV18	-	TRBJ1-2	CASSPNSFYGYTF
TRBV12-3/TRBV12-4	-	TRBJ1-6	CASSFQGTWGSPLHF
TRBV10-3	TRBD2	TRBJ2-1	CAISDLVSGGMNNEQFF
TRBV7-3	TRBD2	TRBJ2-1	CASSLTYGGGSDEQFF
TRBV28	TRBD1	TRBJ1-2	CASKNSRTGPYGYTF
TRBV11-2	TRBD2	TRBJ2-5	CASSLRRGGDGGETQYF
TRBV15	-	TRBJ2-3	CATSRDRGPDTQYF
TRBV18	TRBD2	TRBJ2-7	CASSPFQGLAWYF
TRBV18	-	TRBJ1-5	CASSPGENQPQHF
TRBV14	-	TRBJ1-5	CASSQEAEYSNQPQHF
TRBV7-2	-	TRBJ1-6	CASSLARDNSPLHF
TRBV25-1	-	TRBJ2-7	CASSEGGNEQYF
TRBV9	-	TRBJ1-6	CASSTQGSALHF
TRBV28	TRBD1	TRBJ1-1	CASKGAPNTEAFF
TRBV12-3/TRBV12-4	-	TRBJ2-5	CASSSSTKETQYF
TRBV20-1	-	TRBJ1-5	CRDGQSNQPQHF
TRBV29-1	TRBD1	TRBJ1-2	CSAIEDRGKDGYTF
TRBV7-2	TRBD1	TRBJ2-7	CASSLVGQGAGEQYF
TRBV4-3	TRBD1	TRBJ2-6	CASSQASDLTGPGANVLTF
TRBV28	TRBD2	TRBJ2-1	CASSFSGASYNEQFF
TRBV4-3	-	TRBJ1-2	CASSQDTNYGYTF
TRBV20-1	-	TRBJ2-7	CSARAPRGNGEQYF
TRBV12-3/TRBV12-4	TRBD1	TRBJ1-2	CASTGQGSLINYGYTF
TRBV2	-	TRBJ1-2	CASRQGTGYTF
TRBV7-2	TRBD2	TRBJ2-5	CASSLRISGGIETQYF
TRBV5-5	-	TRBJ1-2	CASSLAAESGYTF
TRBV2	-	TRBJ1-5	CASSGRDSAKQPQHF
TRBV15	TRBD1	TRBJ1-1	CATSKARDRVVASEATEAFF
TRBV12-3/TRBV12-4	-	TRBJ2-5	CASSEGNRRQETQYF